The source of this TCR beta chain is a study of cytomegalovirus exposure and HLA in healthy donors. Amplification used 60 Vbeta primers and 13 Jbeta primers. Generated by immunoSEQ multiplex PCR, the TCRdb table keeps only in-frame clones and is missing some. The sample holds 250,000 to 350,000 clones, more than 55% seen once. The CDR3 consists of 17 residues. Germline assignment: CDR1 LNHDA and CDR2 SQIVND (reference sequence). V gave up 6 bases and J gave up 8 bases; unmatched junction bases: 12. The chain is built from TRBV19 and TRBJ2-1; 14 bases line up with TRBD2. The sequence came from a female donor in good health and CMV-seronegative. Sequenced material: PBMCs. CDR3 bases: TGTGCCAGTAGATTAGGACTAGCGGGAGGAATTTCTCATGAGCAGTTCTTC. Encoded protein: CASRLGLAGGISHEQFF.